A selection of T cell receptor beta chains follows, all from one sample in a study of Graves' ophthalmopathy and Graves' hyperthyroidism. Each CDR3 protein gets one entry after TCRdb re-called the multiplex PCR reads with MiXCR. The sample yields about 400,000 distinct CDR3 sequences, approximately 20% seen once. The sample taken for sequencing was peripheral blood. Receptors were obtained from a woman under 30 with Graves' ophthalmopathy. The CDR3 runs from the conserved cysteine through the conserved F or W. The order of the fields is V gene, D gene, clone size, CDR3 length, J gene, CDR3 DNA, CDR3 protein. A D gene is named only where the DNA matches it firmly. The listing skips clone size in some rows; elsewhere it reads once, few, many or a size class.

v_gene: TRBV11-2; d_gene: TRBD1; abundance: many; len: 14; j_gene: TRBJ2-7; CDR3nt: TGTGCCAGCAGCCAGGACAGGGGTAGCTACAAGCAGTACTTC; CDR3aa: CASSQDRGSYKQYF
v_gene: TRBV19; d_gene: NA; abundance: many; len: 12; j_gene: TRBJ2-7; CDR3nt: TGTGCCAGTAGGGATTACGGGGAAGAGCAGTACTTC; CDR3aa: CASRDYGEEQYF
v_gene: TRBV15; d_gene: NA; abundance: many; len: 13; j_gene: TRBJ2-7; CDR3nt: TGTGCCACCAGCAGCACTAGGACCAACGAGCAGTACTTC; CDR3aa: CATSSTRTNEQYF
v_gene: TRBV28; d_gene: NA; abundance: NA; len: 12; j_gene: TRBJ1-1; CDR3nt: TGTGCCAGCAGCTTAGGGCCAGTTGAAGCTTTCTTT; CDR3aa: CASSLGPVEAFF
v_gene: TRBV30; d_gene: NA; abundance: many; len: 14; j_gene: TRBJ1-2; CDR3nt: TGTGCCTGGAGTGCGGGCAGTCCTAACTATGGCTACACCTTC; CDR3aa: CAWSAGSPNYGYTF
v_gene: TRBV30; d_gene: NA; abundance: many; len: 13; j_gene: TRBJ1-1; CDR3nt: TGTGCCTGGAGTAACAAGGCGAACACTGAAGCTTTCTTT; CDR3aa: CAWSNKANTEAFF
v_gene: TRBV20-1; d_gene: NA; abundance: many; len: 14; j_gene: TRBJ2-7; CDR3nt: TGCAGTGCTGCAAATGCAGCGGAACACTACGAGCAGTACTTC; CDR3aa: CSAANAAEHYEQYF
v_gene: TRBV7-2; d_gene: NA; abundance: many; len: 16; j_gene: TRBJ2-4; CDR3nt: TGTGCCAGCAGCTTAGTCCTAAACGTAGCCAAAAACATTCAGTACTTC; CDR3aa: CASSLVLNVAKNIQYF
v_gene: TRBV5-1; d_gene: NA; abundance: many; len: 13; j_gene: TRBJ2-7; CDR3nt: TGCGCCAGCGGACCCACCCAAGGGGACGAGCAGTACTTC; CDR3aa: CASGPTQGDEQYF
v_gene: TRBV6-2/TRBV6-3; d_gene: NA; abundance: many; len: 13; j_gene: TRBJ1-6; CDR3nt: TGTGCCAGCCTGCGGACGCAAGGCTCACCCCTCCACTTT; CDR3aa: CASLRTQGSPLHF
v_gene: TRBV6-2/TRBV6-3; d_gene: NA; abundance: many; len: 10; j_gene: TRBJ1-2; CDR3nt: TGTGCCAGTAGGGACCATGGCTACACCTTC; CDR3aa: CASRDHGYTF
v_gene: TRBV4-1; d_gene: NA; abundance: many; len: 17; j_gene: TRBJ1-5; CDR3nt: TGCGCCAGCAGCCAAGAATCCCAGGACCCTAGCAATCAGCCCCAGCATTTT; CDR3aa: CASSQESQDPSNQPQHF
v_gene: TRBV29-1; d_gene: NA; abundance: NA; len: 11; j_gene: TRBJ1-1; CDR3nt: TGCAGCGTTGTGAGACAGCTTGAAGCTTTCTTT; CDR3aa: CSVVRQLEAFF
v_gene: TRBV7-6; d_gene: TRBD1; abundance: few; len: 16; j_gene: TRBJ2-5; CDR3nt: TGTGCCAGCAGTGAAATACCGGGACAGGGTCCAGAGACCCAGTACTTC; CDR3aa: CASSEIPGQGPETQYF
v_gene: TRBV20-1; d_gene: NA; abundance: many; len: 12; j_gene: TRBJ2-7; CDR3nt: TGCAGTGCTAGAAGTCCCAACTACGAGCAGTACTTC; CDR3aa: CSARSPNYEQYF
v_gene: TRBV20-1; d_gene: NA; abundance: many; len: 15; j_gene: TRBJ1-1; CDR3nt: TGCAGTGCTAGAGCAACCGGGACATTGAACACTGAAGCTTTCTTT; CDR3aa: CSARATGTLNTEAFF
v_gene: TRBV6-1; d_gene: NA; abundance: NA; len: 12; j_gene: TRBJ1-5; CDR3nt: TGTGCCAGCAGTGAAAAGAATCAGCCCCAGCATTTT; CDR3aa: CASSEKNQPQHF
v_gene: TRBV6-5; d_gene: TRBD1; abundance: NA; len: 16; j_gene: TRBJ2-7; CDR3nt: TGTGCCAGCAGTTACTCGAAGACAGGGGGAACCTACGAGCAGTACTTC; CDR3aa: CASSYSKTGGTYEQYF
v_gene: TRBV30; d_gene: NA; abundance: many; len: 13; j_gene: TRBJ2-7; CDR3nt: TGTGCCTGGACCGGGGACGGGGGTTACGAGCAGTACTTC; CDR3aa: CAWTGDGGYEQYF
v_gene: TRBV20-1; d_gene: NA; abundance: many; len: 16; j_gene: TRBJ1-2; CDR3nt: TGCAGTGCTAGAGATGGGAACCACATAACCCTTTATGGCTACACCTTC; CDR3aa: CSARDGNHITLYGYTF
v_gene: TRBV6-1; d_gene: NA; abundance: many; len: 13; j_gene: TRBJ1-2; CDR3nt: TGTGCCAGCAGTGCTTACAGATACTATGGCTACACCTTC; CDR3aa: CASSAYRYYGYTF
v_gene: TRBV19; d_gene: NA; abundance: many; len: 14; j_gene: TRBJ2-5; CDR3nt: TGTGCCAGTAGTATCAGGGGGGCCGGGGAGACCCAGTACTTC; CDR3aa: CASSIRGAGETQYF
v_gene: TRBV19; d_gene: NA; abundance: NA; len: 17; j_gene: TRBJ1-2; CDR3nt: TGTGCCAGTAGTATAGATGGCGCGGGGAGCGAGGTCTATGGCTACACCTTC; CDR3aa: CASSIDGAGSEVYGYTF
v_gene: TRBV19; d_gene: TRBD1; abundance: NA; len: 13; j_gene: TRBJ2-7; CDR3nt: TGCAGTGCTGACAGGACAGGCCGCTACGAGCAGTACTTC; CDR3aa: CSADRTGRYEQYF